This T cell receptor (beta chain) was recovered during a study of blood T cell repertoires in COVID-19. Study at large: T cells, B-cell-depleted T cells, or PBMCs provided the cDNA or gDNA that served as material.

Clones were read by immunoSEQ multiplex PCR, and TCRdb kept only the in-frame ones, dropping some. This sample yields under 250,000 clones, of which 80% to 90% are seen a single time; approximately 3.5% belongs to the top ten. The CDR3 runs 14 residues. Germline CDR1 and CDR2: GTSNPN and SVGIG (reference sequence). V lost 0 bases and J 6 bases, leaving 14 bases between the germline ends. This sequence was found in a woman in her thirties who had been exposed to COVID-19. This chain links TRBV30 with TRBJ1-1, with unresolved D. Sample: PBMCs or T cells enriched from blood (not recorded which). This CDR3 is CAWSVLRRVAEAFF. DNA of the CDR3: TGTGCCTGGAGTGTACTCCGGAGGGTGGCTGAAGCTTTCTTT.